This T cell receptor (beta chain) was captured in a study of blood T cells in healthy people across ages. Study results and caveats: Unsorted PBMCs ruled out conclusive naive versus antigen-experienced comparison. The diversity estimates, figures obtained from one million T cells, were considered underestimates. Long-lived donors exceeded aged donors in naive CD4+ cells and diversity.

Healthy Caucasians from Russia aged about 6 to 95 served as donors. Concerning this clonotype: The antigen is not known.

PCR was performed a second time for about 7 to 11 cycles using a sample-barcoded 5' primer and a J-beta primer mix. TCRdb called the 5' RACE reads again in MiXCR, with one record for every CDR3 protein. In the table there are approximately 1,700,000 distinct CDR3 sequences, roughly 43% of which are singletons. The clonotype originates from a human donor in good health. Source material: blood.

In DNA, the CDR3 is TGCGCCAGCAGCCAAATAGGGGGGCGTTACAATGAGCAGTTCTTC. It specifies CASSQIGGRYNEQFF. The V gene is TRBV4-1, the J gene TRBJ2-1; D could derive from TRBD1 or TRBD2 (6 bases each). Germline CDR1 MGHRA, CDR2 YSYEKL. The CDR3 sequence is 15 residues long. V lost 2 bases, J lost 4 bases, and 12 bases lay in between.